The T cell receptor (beta chain) described here comes from a study of T cell repertoires in cytomegalovirus infection. Study overall: CMV epitopes, recently identified HLA-C-restricted and well-studied HLA-B-restricted, were used. Public TCR beta signatures marked donors with CMV infection and the matching HLA.

CDR3 length: 16 residues. Germline CDR1 and CDR2: SEHNR and FQNEAQ (reference sequence). Between the trimmed V and J ends, which lost 1 base and 1 base, there was a span of 12 bases. MiXCR was run by TCRdb on the reads, yielding one entry per CDR3 protein. The table shows approximately 730,000 distinct CDR3 sequences, with roughly 28% occurring only once. Study-level points and caveats: Of the TCR beta families, the public ones yielded a cumulative frequency that identified carriers of CMV plus the relevant HLA. CMV-specific HLA-C-restricted TCR beta clonotypes dominated the ex vivo response.

This clonotype was detected a few times. Its matching antigen is unknown. The material sequenced was cultured CD8+ T cells from PBMCs, taken from culture after CMV antigen stimulation. The origin of this receptor is a human donor in good health (CMV status not recorded). Some clones in this sample may be carry-over from other donors' samples. V and J are TRBV7-9 and TRBJ2-3, with D uncertain. CDR3 sequence: CASSLEVLRGTDTQYF. In DNA form, the CDR3 reads TGTGCCAGCAGCTTAGAGGTATTGAGAGGCACAGATACGCAGTATTTT.